This is a list of T cell receptor beta chains from one sample in a study of cytomegalovirus exposure and HLA in healthy donors. Using immunoSEQ multiplex PCR, the repertoire was profiled, and TCRdb retains in-frame clones only, with some absent. The sample yields 200,000 to 250,000 clones, approximately 88% seen once. Material for sequencing was PBMCs. The receptor set was obtained from a boy aged 2-15 years in good health and CMV-seronegative. Each CDR3 is given with its conserved first and last residue. The D gene is left open where the match is weak. Clone size is shown for a subset of rows, as once, few, many or a class of expanded clone.

v_call: TRBV9
clone_size: once
d_call: .
j_call: TRBJ1-2
cdr3_aa: CASSVETTPNYGYTF
cdr3_nt: TGTGCCAGCAGCGTCGAGACGACACCCAACTATGGCTACACCTTC

v_call: TRBV9
clone_size: few
d_call: .
j_call: TRBJ2-7
cdr3_aa: CASSVEGWGEQYF
cdr3_nt: TGTGCCAGCAGCGTAGAGGGGTGGGGCGAGCAGTACTTC

v_call: TRBV19
clone_size: .
d_call: .
j_call: TRBJ2-7
cdr3_aa: CASSTWTPSYEQYF
cdr3_nt: TGTGCCAGTAGTACTTGGACACCCTCTTACGAGCAGTACTTC

v_call: TRBV4-1
clone_size: .
d_call: .
j_call: TRBJ1-1
cdr3_aa: CASSQGQNRNTEAFF
cdr3_nt: TGCGCCAGCAGCCAAGGTCAGAACAGGAACACTGAAGCTTTCTTT

v_call: TRBV7-9
clone_size: .
d_call: TRBD2
j_call: TRBJ2-3
cdr3_aa: CASSWGLVNTDTQYF
cdr3_nt: TGTGCCAGCAGCTGGGGACTAGTCAACACAGATACGCAGTATTTT

v_call: TRBV6-4
clone_size: .
d_call: TRBD2
j_call: TRBJ2-3
cdr3_aa: CASSETAGGTDTQYF
cdr3_nt: TGTGCCAGCAGTGAAACGGCGGGGGGCACAGATACGCAGTATTTT

v_call: TRBV2
clone_size: .
d_call: TRBD2
j_call: TRBJ2-5
cdr3_aa: CASSEGGGGSETQYF
cdr3_nt: TGTGCCAGCAGTGAAGGGGGCGGGGGGAGCGAGACCCAGTACTTC

v_call: TRBV11-2
clone_size: .
d_call: .
j_call: TRBJ1-1
cdr3_aa: CASSLDDIMNTEAFF
cdr3_nt: TGTGCCAGCAGCTTAGATGACATAATGAACACTGAAGCTTTCTTT

v_call: TRBV5-5
clone_size: .
d_call: TRBD1
j_call: TRBJ2-7
cdr3_aa: CASSSPSGQGSHEQYF
cdr3_nt: TGTGCCAGCAGCTCCCCATCCGGACAGGGTTCCCACGAGCAGTACTTC

v_call: TRBV2
clone_size: .
d_call: TRBD1
j_call: TRBJ1-2
cdr3_aa: CASSPGTGGYYGYTF
cdr3_nt: TGTGCCAGCAGTCCCGGGACAGGGGGCTACTATGGCTACACCTTC

v_call: TRBV27
clone_size: once
d_call: TRBD1
j_call: TRBJ2-5
cdr3_aa: CASSLPGQGETQYF
cdr3_nt: TGTGCCAGCAGTTTACCGGGACAGGGTGAGACCCAGTACTTC

v_call: TRBV19
clone_size: .
d_call: TRBD2
j_call: TRBJ2-1
cdr3_aa: CASSSASGGAYEQFF
cdr3_nt: TGTGCCAGTAGTTCCGCTAGCGGGGGGGCCTATGAGCAGTTCTTC

v_call: TRBV2
clone_size: .
d_call: .
j_call: TRBJ1-2
cdr3_aa: CASSAPGGNGYGYTF
cdr3_nt: TGTGCCAGCAGTGCCCCGGGGGGGAATGGCTATGGCTACACCTTC

v_call: TRBV6-5
clone_size: .
d_call: .
j_call: TRBJ1-1
cdr3_aa: CASSTRYQGAEAFF
cdr3_nt: TGTGCCAGCAGTACCCGATATCAGGGCGCTGAAGCTTTCTTT

v_call: TRBV5-1
clone_size: few
d_call: .
j_call: TRBJ1-1
cdr3_aa: CASSLWTAPNTEAFF
cdr3_nt: TGCGCCAGCAGCTTGTGGACAGCTCCGAACACTGAAGCTTTCTTT

v_call: TRBV29-1
clone_size: .
d_call: TRBD1
j_call: TRBJ2-5
cdr3_aa: CSVGQGGETQYF
cdr3_nt: TGCAGCGTTGGACAGGGCGGAGAGACCCAGTACTTC

v_call: TRBV30
clone_size: .
d_call: .
j_call: TRBJ2-5
cdr3_aa: CAWSYRYQETQYF
cdr3_nt: TGTGCCTGGAGTTACCGGTACCAAGAGACCCAGTACTTC

v_call: TRBV4-2
clone_size: once
d_call: .
j_call: TRBJ2-3
cdr3_aa: CASSQNSGVSTDTQYF
cdr3_nt: TGTGCCAGCAGCCAAAATAGCGGAGTAAGCACAGATACGCAGTATTTT

v_call: TRBV6-5
clone_size: .
d_call: .
j_call: TRBJ1-2
cdr3_aa: CASSYGVRDGYTF
cdr3_nt: TGTGCCAGCAGTTACGGGGTCAGGGATGGCTACACCTTC

v_call: TRBV6-5
clone_size: .
d_call: .
j_call: TRBJ2-5
cdr3_aa: CASSYLTGIQETQYF
cdr3_nt: TGTGCCAGCAGTTACCTGACAGGTATCCAAGAGACCCAGTACTTC

v_call: TRBV11-2
clone_size: .
d_call: .
j_call: TRBJ2-3
cdr3_aa: CASSPLGGGDTQYF
cdr3_nt: TGTGCCAGCAGCCCCCTGGGGGGTGGAGATACGCAGTATTTT

v_call: TRBV7-9
clone_size: few
d_call: .
j_call: TRBJ2-6
cdr3_aa: CASSSPFGTTYSGANVLTF
cdr3_nt: TGTGCCAGCAGCTCACCCTTCGGGACAACTTACTCTGGGGCCAACGTCCTGACTTTC

v_call: TRBV6-5
clone_size: few
d_call: .
j_call: TRBJ1-5
cdr3_aa: CASRTRQTSYQPQHF
cdr3_nt: TGTGCCAGCAGAACCCGACAGACCAGCTATCAGCCCCAGCATTTT

v_call: TRBV18
clone_size: .
d_call: TRBD2
j_call: TRBJ2-7
cdr3_aa: CASSLAGGRYEQYF
cdr3_nt: TGTGCCAGCTCACTAGCGGGAGGCCGCTACGAGCAGTACTTC

v_call: TRBV4-1
clone_size: .
d_call: .
j_call: TRBJ1-5
cdr3_aa: CASSQEQGSNQPQHF
cdr3_nt: TGCGCCAGCAGCCAAGAACAGGGTAGCAATCAGCCCCAGCATTTT

v_call: TRBV2
clone_size: .
d_call: .
j_call: TRBJ2-1
cdr3_aa: CASTQGLAGEQFF
cdr3_nt: TGTGCCAGCACCCAAGGGCTAGCTGGCGAGCAGTTCTTC

v_call: TRBV19
clone_size: .
d_call: TRBD1
j_call: TRBJ1-1
cdr3_aa: CASSIGQGGTEAFF
cdr3_nt: TGTGCCAGTAGTATTGGACAGGGGGGAACTGAAGCTTTCTTT

v_call: TRBV5-4
clone_size: .
d_call: .
j_call: TRBJ1-2
cdr3_aa: CASSYPGQAPGYTF
cdr3_nt: TGTGCCAGCAGCTACCCAGGCCAAGCCCCTGGCTACACCTTC

v_call: TRBV6-1
clone_size: .
d_call: .
j_call: TRBJ2-1
cdr3_aa: CASSALGLQGVGEQFF
cdr3_nt: TGTGCCAGCAGTGCATTGGGACTTCAAGGGGTGGGTGAGCAGTTCTTC

v_call: TRBV28
clone_size: .
d_call: .
j_call: TRBJ1-1
cdr3_aa: CASSLGLPGTEAFF
cdr3_nt: TGTGCCAGCAGTTTGGGGCTGCCGGGCACTGAAGCTTTCTTT

v_call: TRBV6-5
clone_size: .
d_call: .
j_call: TRBJ2-1
cdr3_aa: CASSYSGEYNEQLF
cdr3_nt: TGTGCCAGCAGTTACTCTGGGGAGTACAATGAGCAGCTCTTC

v_call: TRBV11-2
clone_size: .
d_call: TRBD2
j_call: TRBJ2-1
cdr3_aa: CASSLASGGFHEQFF
cdr3_nt: TGTGCCAGCAGCTTAGCTAGCGGGGGTTTTCATGAGCAGTTCTTC

v_call: TRBV13
clone_size: .
d_call: .
j_call: TRBJ2-7
cdr3_aa: CASSPGSYEQYF
cdr3_nt: TGTGCCAGCAGCCCAGGCTCCTACGAGCAGTACTTC

v_call: TRBV11-2
clone_size: once
d_call: TRBD1
j_call: TRBJ1-5
cdr3_aa: CASSFATGGDQPQHF
cdr3_nt: TGTGCCAGCAGCTTCGCGACAGGGGGCGATCAGCCCCAGCATTTT

v_call: TRBV9
clone_size: .
d_call: .
j_call: TRBJ1-3
cdr3_aa: CASNLEGLGNTIYF
cdr3_nt: TGTGCCAGCAACTTAGAGGGATTAGGAAACACCATATATTTT

v_call: TRBV9
clone_size: .
d_call: TRBD1
j_call: TRBJ2-7
cdr3_aa: CASSATDRGGHEQYF
cdr3_nt: TGTGCCAGCAGCGCAACGGACAGGGGAGGCCACGAGCAGTACTTC

v_call: TRBV5-1
clone_size: once
d_call: TRBD2
j_call: TRBJ2-2
cdr3_aa: CASSWTGTSGRHTGELFF
cdr3_nt: TGCGCCAGCAGCTGGACCGGGACTAGCGGGAGGCACACCGGGGAGCTGTTTTTT

v_call: TRBV15
clone_size: .
d_call: TRBD1
j_call: TRBJ2-1
cdr3_aa: CATNRDRSYNEQFF
cdr3_nt: TGTGCCACTAACCGGGACAGGTCCTACAATGAGCAGTTCTTC

v_call: TRBV11-1
clone_size: few
d_call: .
j_call: TRBJ1-1
cdr3_aa: CASSLGTTTEAFF
cdr3_nt: TGTGCCAGCAGCTTGGGCACGACGACTGAAGCTTTCTTT

v_call: TRBV30
clone_size: .
d_call: .
j_call: TRBJ1-1
cdr3_aa: CACWAGNTEAFF
cdr3_nt: TGTGCCTGCTGGGCGGGGAACACTGAAGCTTTCTTT

v_call: TRBV7-2
clone_size: .
d_call: .
j_call: TRBJ2-5
cdr3_aa: CASSLTGEETQYF
cdr3_nt: TGTGCCAGCAGCTTAACGGGGGAAGAGACCCAGTACTTC

v_call: TRBV2
clone_size: .
d_call: .
j_call: TRBJ1-4
cdr3_aa: CASSSGTTNEKLFF
cdr3_nt: TGTGCCAGCAGTTCCGGGACAACTAATGAAAAACTGTTTTTT

v_call: TRBV29-1
clone_size: .
d_call: .
j_call: TRBJ2-1
cdr3_aa: CSVEQANNEQFF
cdr3_nt: TGCAGCGTTGAACAGGCCAACAATGAGCAGTTCTTC

v_call: TRBV29-1
clone_size: few
d_call: .
j_call: TRBJ2-7
cdr3_aa: CSVGGISTYEQYF
cdr3_nt: TGCAGCGTTGGGGGCATCTCAACCTACGAGCAGTACTTC

v_call: TRBV30
clone_size: .
d_call: TRBD1
j_call: TRBJ1-6
cdr3_aa: CAWGTGGGNSPLHF
cdr3_nt: TGTGCCTGGGGCACAGGGGGTGGAAATTCACCCCTCCACTTT

v_call: TRBV6-6
clone_size: .
d_call: .
j_call: TRBJ1-2
cdr3_aa: CASSPGSDGYTF
cdr3_nt: TGTGCCAGCAGTCCGGGGTCGGATGGCTACACCTTC

v_call: TRBV19
clone_size: .
d_call: .
j_call: TRBJ1-4
cdr3_aa: CASSMVQGENEKLFF
cdr3_nt: TGTGCCAGTAGTATGGTACAGGGAGAGAATGAAAAACTGTTTTTT

v_call: TRBV7-9
clone_size: .
d_call: .
j_call: TRBJ2-1
cdr3_aa: CASSLVKGVKSYNEQFF
cdr3_nt: TGTGCCAGCAGCTTAGTGAAGGGAGTAAAATCGTACAATGAGCAGTTCTTC

v_call: TRBV7-9
clone_size: once
d_call: .
j_call: TRBJ2-3
cdr3_aa: CASLARAYTDTQYF
cdr3_nt: TGTGCCAGTCTAGCGAGAGCTTACACAGATACGCAGTATTTT

v_call: TRBV6-1
clone_size: .
d_call: .
j_call: TRBJ1-5
cdr3_aa: CASSGDRTWNQPQHF
cdr3_nt: TGTGCCAGCAGTGGCGACAGGACATGGAATCAGCCCCAGCATTTT

v_call: TRBV2
clone_size: .
d_call: TRBD1
j_call: TRBJ2-7
cdr3_aa: CASSPTGINEQYF
cdr3_nt: TGTGCCAGCAGCCCGACAGGGATCAACGAGCAGTACTTC

v_call: TRBV7-8
clone_size: .
d_call: .
j_call: TRBJ1-5
cdr3_aa: CASNLTTGGGKYGSQGQPQHF
cdr3_nt: TGTGCCAGCAACTTAACCACCGGGGGGGGAAAGTACGGGTCACAAGGACAGCCCCAGCATTTT

v_call: TRBV2
clone_size: .
d_call: TRBD2
j_call: TRBJ2-1
cdr3_aa: CADGRFPRNSYNEQFF
cdr3_nt: TGTGCCGACGGGAGGTTTCCAAGGAACTCCTACAATGAGCAGTTCTTC

v_call: TRBV19
clone_size: .
d_call: TRBD1
j_call: TRBJ1-5
cdr3_aa: CASSIGTGGYQPQHF
cdr3_nt: TGTGCCAGTAGTATAGGGACAGGGGGCTATCAGCCCCAGCATTTT

v_call: TRBV7-2
clone_size: .
d_call: TRBD2
j_call: TRBJ2-7
cdr3_aa: CASSLPLAGVLSYEQYF
cdr3_nt: TGTGCCAGCAGCTTACCCCTAGCGGGAGTGTTATCCTACGAGCAGTACTTC

v_call: TRBV6-1
clone_size: .
d_call: .
j_call: TRBJ2-7
cdr3_aa: CASSEVVGSYEQYF
cdr3_nt: TGTGCCAGCAGTGAAGTCGTCGGGTCCTACGAGCAGTACTTC

v_call: TRBV18
clone_size: .
d_call: TRBD1
j_call: TRBJ1-6
cdr3_aa: CASSLGTGGSPLHF
cdr3_nt: TGTGCCAGCTCACTGGGGACAGGGGGTTCACCCCTCCACTTT